These T cell receptor beta chains were read from a single sample in a study of blood T cell repertoires in COVID-19. Assay used: immunoSEQ multiplex PCR; TCRdb lists only in-frame clones, some missing. The sample includes approximately 53,000 clones, 82% of them seen just once. Sequencing was carried out using peripheral blood. Every receptor here comes from a woman in her fifties or sixties with acute or convalescent COVID-19. Both conserved end residues are part of each CDR3. D genes are given only for firm matches. The listing skips clone size in some rows; elsewhere it reads once, few, many or a size class.

clone_size	d_call	v_call	j_call	cdr3_nt	cdr3_aa
-	-	TRBV5-1	TRBJ1-2	TGCGCCAGCAGCCCCCTCTCGGGGAATTCAGACTATGGCTACACCTTC	CASSPLSGNSDYGYTF
-	TRBD1	TRBV19	TRBJ2-2	TGTGCCAGTAATACAGGGGGCTCTCACACCGGGGAGCTGTTTTTT	CASNTGGSHTGELFF
few	-	TRBV5-8	TRBJ1-1	TGTGCCAGCAGCTTGGTGAGGCCGTTGAACACTGAAGCTTTCTTT	CASSLVRPLNTEAFF
-	-	TRBV7-8	TRBJ1-4	TGTGCCAGCAGCTTAAGAGCGGGAGTGGAAAAACTGTTTTTT	CASSLRAGVEKLFF
-	-	TRBV19	TRBJ1-2	TGTGCCAGTAGTAGATCCGGGGCCAGGGGTCTCTTCTATGGCTACACCTTC	CASSRSGARGLFYGYTF
-	-	TRBV18	TRBJ1-4	TGTGCCAGCTCACCACGGCAGGGTCGAGAAACTAATGAAAAACTGTTTTTT	CASSPRQGRETNEKLFF
-	TRBD1	TRBV2	TRBJ1-1	TGTGCCAGCAGCAAGGGACAGATCACTGAAGCTTTCTTT	CASSKGQITEAFF
-	-	TRBV11-2	TRBJ1-3	TGTGCCAGCAGCCCCCCTGAAGGCGCAGGGCGAAACACCATATATTTT	CASSPPEGAGRNTIYF
-	TRBD2	TRBV5-6	TRBJ2-4	TGTGCCAGCAGCTTGAACACCGGGGGGACCCTACATCACAAAAACATTCAGTACTTC	CASSLNTGGTLHHKNIQYF
-	-	TRBV19	TRBJ1-1	TGTGCCAGTAGTAGTCTAGGGGGTAACACTGAAGCTTTCTTT	CASSSLGGNTEAFF
few	TRBD1	TRBV28	TRBJ1-6	TGTGCCAGCAGTATGACAGGGATCAATTCACCCCTCCACTTT	CASSMTGINSPLHF
few	TRBD1	TRBV5-1	TRBJ1-1	TGCGCCAGCAGCTTGTTACAGGGGCCTGAAGCTTTCTTT	CASSLLQGPEAFF